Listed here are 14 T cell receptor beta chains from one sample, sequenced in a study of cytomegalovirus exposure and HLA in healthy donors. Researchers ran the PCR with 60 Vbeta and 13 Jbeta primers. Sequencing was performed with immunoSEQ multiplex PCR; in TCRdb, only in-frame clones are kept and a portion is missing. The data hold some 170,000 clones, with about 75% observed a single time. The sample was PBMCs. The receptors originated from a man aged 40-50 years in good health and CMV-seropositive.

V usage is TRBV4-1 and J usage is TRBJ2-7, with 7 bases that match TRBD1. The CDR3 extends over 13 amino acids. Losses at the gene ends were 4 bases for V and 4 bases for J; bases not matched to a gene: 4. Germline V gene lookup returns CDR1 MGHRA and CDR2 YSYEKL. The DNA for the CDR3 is TGCGCCAGCAGCCCAGGGGGTGAATACGAGCAGTACTTC. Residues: CASSPGGEYEQYF.

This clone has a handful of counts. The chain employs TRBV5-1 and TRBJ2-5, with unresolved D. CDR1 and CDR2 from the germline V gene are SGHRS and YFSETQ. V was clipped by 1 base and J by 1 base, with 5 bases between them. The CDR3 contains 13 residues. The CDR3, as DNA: TGCGCCAGCAGCTTGACAGTCCAAGAGACCCAGTACTTC. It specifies CASSLTVQETQYF.

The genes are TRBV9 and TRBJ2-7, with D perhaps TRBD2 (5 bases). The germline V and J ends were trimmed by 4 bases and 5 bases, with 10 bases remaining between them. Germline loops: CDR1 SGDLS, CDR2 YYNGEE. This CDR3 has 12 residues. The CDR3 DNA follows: TGTGCCAGCAGCCAGAACGGGAACGAGCAGTACTTC. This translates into CASSQNGNEQYF.

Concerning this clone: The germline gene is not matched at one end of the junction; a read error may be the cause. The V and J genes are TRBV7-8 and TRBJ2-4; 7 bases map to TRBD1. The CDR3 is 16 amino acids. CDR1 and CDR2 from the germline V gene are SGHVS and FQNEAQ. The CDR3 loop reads CASSLASTGAKNSQYF. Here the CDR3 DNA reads TGTGCCAGCAGCTTAGCGTCAACAGGGGCCAAAAACAGTCAGTACTTC. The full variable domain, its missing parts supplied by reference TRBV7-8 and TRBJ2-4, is GAGVSQSPRYKVAKRGQDVALRCDPISGHVSLFWYQQALGQGPEFLTYFQNEAQLDKSGLPSDRFFAERPEGSVSTLKIQRTQQEDSAVYLCASSLASTGAKNSQYFGAGTRLSVL.

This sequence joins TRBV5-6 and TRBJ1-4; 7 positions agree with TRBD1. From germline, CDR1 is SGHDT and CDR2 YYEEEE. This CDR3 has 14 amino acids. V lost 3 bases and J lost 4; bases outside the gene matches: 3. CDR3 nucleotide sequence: TGTGCCAGCAGCTCCGGACAGGTTAATGAAAAACTGTTTTTT. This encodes CASSSGQVNEKLFF.

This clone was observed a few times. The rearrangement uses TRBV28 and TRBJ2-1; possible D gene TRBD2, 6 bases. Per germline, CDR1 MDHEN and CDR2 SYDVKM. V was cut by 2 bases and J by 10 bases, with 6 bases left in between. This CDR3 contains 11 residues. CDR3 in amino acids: CASSLGGEQFF. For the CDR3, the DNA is TGTGCCAGCAGTTTAGGGGGGGAGCAGTTCTTC. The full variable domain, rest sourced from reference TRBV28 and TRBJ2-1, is DVKVTQSSRYLVKRTGEKVFLECVQDMDHENMFWYRQDPGLGLRLIYFSYDVKMKEKGDIPEGYSVSREKKERFSLILESASTNQTSMYLCASSLGGEQFFGPGTRLTVL.

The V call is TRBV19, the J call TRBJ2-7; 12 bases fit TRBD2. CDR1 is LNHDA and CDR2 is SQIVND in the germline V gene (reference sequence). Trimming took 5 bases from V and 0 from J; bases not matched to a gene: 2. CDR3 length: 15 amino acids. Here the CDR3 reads CASSVGLAGSYEQYF. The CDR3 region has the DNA TGTGCCAGTAGTGTGGGACTAGCGGGCTCCTACGAGCAGTACTTC.

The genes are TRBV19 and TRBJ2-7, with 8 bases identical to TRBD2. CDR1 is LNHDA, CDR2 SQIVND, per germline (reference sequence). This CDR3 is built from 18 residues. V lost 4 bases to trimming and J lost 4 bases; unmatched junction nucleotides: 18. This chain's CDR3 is CASSTLPVYGGRWYEQYF. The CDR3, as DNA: TGTGCCAGTAGTACCCTCCCCGTCTATGGCGGGAGGTGGTACGAGCAGTACTTC.

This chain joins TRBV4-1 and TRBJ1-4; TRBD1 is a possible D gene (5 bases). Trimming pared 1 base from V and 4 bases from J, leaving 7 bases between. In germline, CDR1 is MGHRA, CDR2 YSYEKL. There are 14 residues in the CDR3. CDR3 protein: CASSQGQINEKLFF. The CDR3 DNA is TGCGCCAGCAGCCAAGGACAGATTAATGAAAAACTGTTTTTT.

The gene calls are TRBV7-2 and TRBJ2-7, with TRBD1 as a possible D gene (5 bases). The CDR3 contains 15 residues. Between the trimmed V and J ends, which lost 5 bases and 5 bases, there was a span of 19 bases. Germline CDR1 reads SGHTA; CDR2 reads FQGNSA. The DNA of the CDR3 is TGTGCCAGCAGCCCGCGGCAGGGTGGATCAAACGAGCAGTACTTC. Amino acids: CASSPRQGGSNEQYF.

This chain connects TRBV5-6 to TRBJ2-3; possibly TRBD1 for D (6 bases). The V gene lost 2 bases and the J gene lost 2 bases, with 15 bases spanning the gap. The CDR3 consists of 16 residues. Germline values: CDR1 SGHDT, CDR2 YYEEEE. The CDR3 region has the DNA TGTGCCAGCAGCTTAGATACAGGGAGTCTCACAGATACGCAGTATTTT. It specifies CASSLDTGSLTDTQYF. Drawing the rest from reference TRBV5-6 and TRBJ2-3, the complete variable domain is DAGVTQSPTHLIKTRGQQVTLRCSPKSGHDTVSWYQQALGQGPQFIFQYYEEEERQRGNFPDRFSGHQFPNYSSELNVNALLLGDSALYLCASSLDTGSLTDTQYFGPGTRLTVL.

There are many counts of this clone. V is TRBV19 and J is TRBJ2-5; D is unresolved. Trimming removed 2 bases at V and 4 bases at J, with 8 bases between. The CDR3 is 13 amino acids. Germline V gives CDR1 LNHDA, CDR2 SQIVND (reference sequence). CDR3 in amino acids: CASSISMAETQYF. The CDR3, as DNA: TGTGCCAGTAGTATATCCATGGCAGAGACCCAGTACTTC.

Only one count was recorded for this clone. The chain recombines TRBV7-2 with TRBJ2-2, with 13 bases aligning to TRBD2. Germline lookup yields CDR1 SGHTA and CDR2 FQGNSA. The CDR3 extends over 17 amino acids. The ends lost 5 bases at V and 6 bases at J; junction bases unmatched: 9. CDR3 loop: CASSRLGLAGAPGELFF. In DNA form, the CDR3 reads TGTGCCAGCAGCCGATTAGGACTAGCGGGAGCCCCCGGGGAGCTGTTTTTT.

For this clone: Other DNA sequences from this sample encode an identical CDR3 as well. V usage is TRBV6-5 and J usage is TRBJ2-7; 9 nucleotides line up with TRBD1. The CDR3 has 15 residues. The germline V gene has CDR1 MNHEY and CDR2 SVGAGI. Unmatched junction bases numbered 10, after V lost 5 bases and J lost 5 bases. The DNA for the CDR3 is TGTGCCAGCAGTCGCCCGGGACAGGGATTGCACGAGCAGTACTTC. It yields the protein CASSRPGQGLHEQYF.